This TCR beta chain came from a study of shared clonotypes between healthy human individuals. This CDR3 has 13 amino acids. In germline, CDR1 is MDHEN, CDR2 SYDVKM. Every immunoSEQ plate was one replicate of a subset's evenly spread DNA. Per sorted-subset replicate PCR, input was 150 to 250 ng DNA, representing about 32,000 T cell genomes. Only in-frame clones appear in the TCRdb table, and some are missing; sequencing was by immunoSEQ multiplex PCR. The data show about 380,000 clones, roughly 96% seen once. This receptor was taken from a young man in good health. Sequencing was done on a sample of memory CD8+ T cells sorted from blood. The subset denotes: CD45RO+ cells pooled with CCR7-negative TemRA cells. V gene TRBV28 combines with J gene TRBJ2-5; 8 nucleotides agree with TRBD2. The J call may be mistaken, given a closer DNA end match to TRBJ2-7. The CDR3 here is CASEGLEGYEQYF. As DNA, the CDR3 is TGTGCCAGCGAGGGACTAGAGGGCTACGAGCAGTACTTC.